Many counts were recorded for the clone carrying this T cell receptor (beta chain). Its antigen is not identified. The time point was: patch test 1, 2 weeks after DPC sensitization. As for treatment: therapeutic diphenylcyclopropenone sensitization with weekly scalp DPC. Each patch test followed a blood draw. The sample is drawn from a study of human T cells and chemical hapten exposure. TCRdb re-called the RACE reads through MiXCR, storing one row per CDR3 protein. The data hold 65,000 to 80,000 distinct CDR3 sequences, with 10% observed a single time. The V gene lost 4 bases and the J gene lost 2 bases, with 6 bases spanning the gap. Looked up from germline, CDR1 is MNHEY and CDR2 is SMNVEV (reference sequence). The CDR3 has 13 amino acids. Study observations and caveats: Since the donors had alopecia, their immune response may not be the same as that of healthy people.

The genes are TRBV27 and TRBJ1-5, with D perhaps TRBD1 (6 bases). This clonotype was obtained from a woman between 50 and 59 years old with alopecia areata. Some clones in this sample may be carry-over from other donors' samples. Sequenced material: whole blood, taken in connection with sensitization to the hapten diphenylcyclopropenone (DPC). The CDR3 loop reads CASSYRGNQPQHF. In DNA, the CDR3 is TGTGCCAGCAGTTACAGGGGCAATCAGCCCCAGCATTTT.